Listed below are T cell receptor beta chains from one sample, sequenced in a study of T cells in Graves' hyperthyroidism and ophthalmopathy. TCRdb re-called the multiplex PCR reads through MiXCR, storing one row per CDR3 protein. The sample consists of fewer than 350,000 distinct CDR3 sequences, roughly 15% of them appearing once. The sample consisted of blood. All receptors derive from a woman aged 40 to 55 with Graves' hyperthyroidism. Each CDR3 is given with its conserved first and last residue. A D gene is named only where the DNA matches it firmly. Not every row has a clone size; where given, it reads once, few, many or a size class.

clone_size	d_call	v_call	j_call	cdr3_nt	cdr3_aa
many	TRBD1	TRBV6-1	TRBJ1-5	TGTGCCAGCAGCCTTTCAATAGGGACAGGGGACTTCGTGGGTTATCAGCCCCAGCATTTT	CASSLSIGTGDFVGYQPQHF
many	TRBD1	TRBV11-2	TRBJ1-1	TGTGCCAGCAGCCCGGGGACAGGGTTAAGCACTGAAGCTTTCTTT	CASSPGTGLSTEAFF
many	-	TRBV20-1	TRBJ2-1	TGCAGTGTAGAGGGGCCCGGGAGAGACAATGAGCAGTTCTTC	CSVEGPGRDNEQFF
many	-	TRBV19	TRBJ1-5	TGTGCCAGTGAGGCGGGAGTGAATCGACCCCAGCATTTT	CASEAGVNRPQHF
many	-	TRBV2	TRBJ1-1	TGTGCCAGCAGGGTAGACAAGACTGAAGCTTTCTTT	CASRVDKTEAFF
many	-	TRBV28	TRBJ1-5	TGTGCCAGCAGTTTCCCCCTTGAGTACGTTTATAGCAATCAGCCCCAGCATTTT	CASSFPLEYVYSNQPQHF
many	TRBD2	TRBV11-3	TRBJ2-3	TGTGCCAGCAGCTTCGGGGGGTTTGGAGATACGCAGTATTTT	CASSFGGFGDTQYF
few	-	TRBV4-2	TRBJ1-2	TGTGCCAGCAGCCAAGCGGTGGGGTTGGGGGATGGCTACACCTTC	CASSQAVGLGDGYTF
-	TRBD2	TRBV18	TRBJ2-7	TGTGCCAGCTCCCCTCGGGAGGTGAGCTCCTACGAGCAGTACTTC	CASSPREVSSYEQYF
-	TRBD1	TRBV27	TRBJ2-7	TGTGCCAGCAAGAGACAGGGCGGATCGGAGCAGTACTTC	CASKRQGGSEQYF
-	-	TRBV10-1	TRBJ1-1	TGCGCCAGCAGTGAGCAGGGAAGAATTACTGAAGCTTTCTTT	CASSEQGRITEAFF
-	-	TRBV12-3/TRBV12-4	TRBJ2-2	TGTGCCAGCAGTTTATTTAGCGGACCCACCGGGGAGCTGTTTTTT	CASSLFSGPTGELFF
few	-	TRBV18	TRBJ2-7	TGTGCCAGCTCACCCCCAATTGCCTACGAGCAGTACTTC	CASSPPIAYEQYF
many	-	TRBV2	TRBJ2-5	TGTGCCAGCAGTAACCCGGCTAGCGAGACCCAGTACTTC	CASSNPASETQYF
many	TRBD1	TRBV5-4	TRBJ2-5	TGTGCCAGCAGCTTGGGCAGGGGGCGTCAGTACTTC	CASSLGRGRQYF
many	TRBD1	TRBV5-1	TRBJ2-1	TGCGCCAGCAGCTTGGTCCTACAGGGGAGCAATGAGCAGTTCTTC	CASSLVLQGSNEQFF
many	TRBD1	TRBV6-6	TRBJ2-7	TGTGCCAGCAGTTACTTGGAACTGGCCGGGACAGGACCTGCCGAGCAGTACTTC	CASSYLELAGTGPAEQYF
few	TRBD2	TRBV7-9	TRBJ2-7	TGTGCCAGCAGCGCTCCGCGACTAGCGGGAGACTACGAGCAGTACTTC	CASSAPRLAGDYEQYF
many	-	TRBV3-1	TRBJ2-5	TGTGCCAGCAGCCAAGGAGCGGAGACCCAGTACTTC	CASSQGAETQYF
many	-	TRBV5-1	TRBJ2-3	TGCGCCAGCAGCTTAGGGACATCAAGAGATACGCAGTATTTT	CASSLGTSRDTQYF
-	-	TRBV19	TRBJ1-6	TGTGCCAGTAGTGTGACGGGTGGGAATTCACCCCTCCACTTT	CASSVTGGNSPLHF
few	-	TRBV7-3	TRBJ2-2	TGTGCCAGCAGCCGTCCCCCACCCGGGGAGCTGTTTTTT	CASSRPPPGELFF
-	-	TRBV28	TRBJ1-2	TGTGCCAGCAGTAAAACTAAGGGATCCAATGGCTACACCTTC	CASSKTKGSNGYTF
-	-	TRBV2	TRBJ2-7	-	CASSEAAVQYFGAGTSYEQYF
many	-	TRBV20-1	TRBJ1-1	TGCAGTGCTAGAGGGGGGGGCACTGAAGCTTTCTTT	CSARGGGTEAFF
-	-	TRBV18	TRBJ2-2	TGTGCCAGCTCACCCCCGGGAGTTAACACCGGGGAGCTGTTTTTT	CASSPPGVNTGELFF
-	-	TRBV9	TRBJ2-2	TGTGCCAGCAGCGGTTGGAACACCGGGGAGCTGTTTTTT	CASSGWNTGELFF
many	-	TRBV14	TRBJ1-2	TGTGCCAGCAGCCGAGGCACGACTTCTAGCTACACCTTC	CASSRGTTSSYTF
few	-	TRBV29-1	TRBJ2-2	TGCAGCGTTGAAACCGCCCCGAACACCGGGGAGCTGTTTTTT	CSVETAPNTGELFF
many	-	TRBV28	TRBJ1-6	TGTGCCAGCAGTGGCAGGGGTACTTCACCCCTCCACTTT	CASSGRGTSPLHF
many	-	TRBV6-2/TRBV6-3	TRBJ2-3	TGTGCCAGCAGTTACTCGTTTTCCCGCACAGATACGCAGTATTTT	CASSYSFSRTDTQYF
many	-	TRBV15	TRBJ2-7	TGTGCCACCAGCAGACAGGGACCGGTCTTCGAGCAGTACTTC	CATSRQGPVFEQYF
many	TRBD1	TRBV6-1	TRBJ2-5	TGTGCCAGCAGCCCCGGACAGGGGGCCCTTTGGGAGACCCAGTACTTC	CASSPGQGALWETQYF
-	TRBD1	TRBV6-1	TRBJ1-4	TGTGCCAGCAGTGAAGCGTCCGGGACAGGGGGCGAAAAACTGTTTTTT	CASSEASGTGGEKLFF
many	-	TRBV2	TRBJ2-5	TGTGCCAGCAGTGAACGGGGAGTACAAGAGACCCAGTACTTC	CASSERGVQETQYF
many	-	TRBV7-2	TRBJ2-3	TGTGCCAGCAGCTTAGCAAACGGGATCCCCCTCGTTTCAGATACGCAGTATTTT	CASSLANGIPLVSDTQYF
-	TRBD1	TRBV4-1	TRBJ1-4	TGCGCCAGCAGCCAAGGGACAGGGAGAGTCGGCGTGGATGAAAAACTGTTTTTT	CASSQGTGRVGVDEKLFF
few	TRBD1	TRBV20-1	TRBJ1-5	TGCAGTGCGAATAAGGACAGGAATCAGCCCCAGCATTTT	CSANKDRNQPQHF
many	TRBD2	TRBV7-9	TRBJ2-2	TGTGCCAGCAGGATCACTAGCGGGAGTCCCGGGGAGCTGTTTTTT	CASRITSGSPGELFF
few	TRBD2	TRBV4-1	TRBJ2-5	TGCGCCAGCAGCCAAGATGGGCTAGCGGGAGAGGAGGAGACCCAGTACTTC	CASSQDGLAGEEETQYF
many	-	TRBV6-2/TRBV6-3	TRBJ1-1	TGTGCCAGCAGTCGGGACGGGAACACTGAAGCTTTCTTT	CASSRDGNTEAFF
few	TRBD2	TRBV9	TRBJ2-1	TGTGCCAGCAGCGTAGCGGGGGCTAGCGGGAGAGGGAACTACAATGAGCAGTTCTTC	CASSVAGASGRGNYNEQFF
many	-	TRBV6-1	TRBJ1-5	TGTGCCAGCAGGATGATACAGGGCCAGCCCCAGCATTTT	CASRMIQGQPQHF
-	-	TRBV20-1	TRBJ2-7	TGCAGTGCTAGAGAGCCCCGAGTGGGCGGATACGAGCAGTACTTC	CSAREPRVGGYEQYF
many	TRBD2	TRBV12-3/TRBV12-4	TRBJ2-3	TGTGCCAGCAGTTGGGGTCTAGCGGGTAGCACAGATACGCAGTATTTT	CASSWGLAGSTDTQYF